The 8 T cell receptor beta chains below all came from one sample that was sequenced in a study of cytomegalovirus exposure and HLA in healthy donors. The PCR contained 60 Vbeta and 13 Jbeta primers. Only in-frame clones appear in the TCRdb table, and some are missing; sequencing was by immunoSEQ multiplex PCR. The sample includes about 160,000 clones, approximately 86% of them seen just once. The specimen sequenced was PBMCs. The receptors shown here come from a woman between 18 and 29 years old in good health and CMV-seronegative.

V gene TRBV7-9 combines with J gene TRBJ2-2; 10 bases are shared with TRBD1. Germline V gene sequence: CDR1 SEHNR, CDR2 FQNEAQ (reference sequence). The CDR3 sequence is 16 residues long. Unmatched junction bases numbered 4, after V lost 3 bases and J lost 3 bases. CDR3 amino acids: CASSFRQGADTGELFF. The CDR3 DNA is TGTGCCAGCAGCTTTCGACAGGGGGCTGACACCGGGGAGCTGTTTTTT. Using reference TRBV7-9 and TRBJ2-2 for the parts outside the CDR3, the full variable domain is DTGVSQNPRHKITKRGQNVTFRCDPISEHNRLYWYRQTLGQGPEFLTYFQNEAQLEKSRLLSDRFSAERPKGSFSTLEIQRTEQGDSAMYLCASSFRQGADTGELFFGEGSRLTVL.

This chain joins TRBV9 and TRBJ1-2, with TRBD1 identical over 9 bases. From germline, CDR1 is SGDLS and CDR2 YYNGEE. The CDR3 has 17 amino acids. Trimming at V came to 3 bases and at J to 5 bases, leaving 14 bases not matched to a gene. The DNA for the CDR3 is TGTGCCAGCAGCGCCGGGACAGGGCTTGGGAGTTGGTATGGCTACACCTTC. Protein product: CASSAGTGLGSWYGYTF.

The chain has TRBV28 and TRBJ1-1, with 9 positions matching TRBD1. Per germline, CDR1 MDHEN and CDR2 SYDVKM. CDR3 length: 17 residues. V dropped 6 bases and J dropped 0; count of bases not matched to a gene: 11. The CDR3 loop is CASSLSTGGTMNTEAFF. The CDR3 bases are TGTGCCAGCAGCCTATCGACAGGGGGGACCATGAACACTGAAGCTTTCTTT.

The chain combines TRBV27 with TRBJ2-3, with 10 bases fitting TRBD2. The CDR3 is 16 amino acids. V shed 0 bases, J shed 1 base, and the junction held 1 base outside the gene matches. Germline assignment: CDR1 MNHEY and CDR2 SMNVEV (reference sequence). The DNA for the CDR3 is TGTGCCAGCAGTTTATCTCTAGCGGGGGGCACAGATACGCAGTATTTT. This encodes CASSLSLAGGTDTQYF.

The rearrangement links TRBV10-3 to TRBJ2-3; D perhaps matches TRBD1 (5 bases). Germline lookup yields CDR1 ENHRY and CDR2 SYGVKD. The CDR3 runs to 13 residues. The V end was cut by 4 bases, the J end by 1 base, with 6 bases between. CDR3 DNA sequence: TGTGCCATCAGTGGGGGCGGCACAGATACGCAGTATTTT. It specifies CAISGGGTDTQYF.

The CDR3 protein is CATAPDSLDTQYF. The DNA of the CDR3 is TGTGCCACCGCCCCGGACTCGCTAGATACGCAGTATTTT. V is TRBV15 and J is TRBJ2-3; a weak D match, TRBD2 (5 bases). Deletions cut 8 bases from V and 5 bases from J, with 14 bases between. In germline, CDR1 is LNHNV, CDR2 YYDKDF (reference sequence). The CDR3 contains 13 residues.

The gene calls are TRBV30 and TRBJ1-4; tentatively, D is TRBD1 (5 bases). CDR1 GTSNPN and CDR2 SVGIG come from the germline V gene (reference sequence). Trimming left V 0 bases short and J 7 bases short, with 6 bases between. This CDR3 is 12 amino acids long. The CDR3 spells CAWSVRGEKLFF. The CDR3, as DNA: TGTGCCTGGAGTGTAAGGGGTGAAAAACTGTTTTTT.

The chain recombines TRBV6-1 with TRBJ1-2, with D unresolved. The V end was cut by 1 base, the J end by 2 bases, with 11 bases between. This CDR3 spans 15 amino acids. Germline V lookup: CDR1 MNHNS, CDR2 SASEGT. CDR3 DNA sequence: TGTGCCAGCAGTGAAGACCCCTCACTGAACTATGGCTACACCTTC. This translates into CASSEDPSLNYGYTF.